The 14 T cell receptor beta chains given below trace back to one sample, sequenced in a study of shared clonotypes between healthy human individuals. The method was immunoSEQ multiplex PCR; TCRdb's version includes in-frame clones alone and lacks a portion of them. The sample includes roughly 1,500,000 clones, under 99% seen only once; the top ten take roughly 0.45%. Material for sequencing was naive CD4+ T cells sorted from blood. Described subset: CD45RA+ positively selected. These receptors originate from a man under 40 in good health.

The CDR3 sequence: CASSFDSGESAYSGANVLTF. The CDR3 coding sequence is TGTGCCAGCAGTTTTGATTCCGGGGAATCAGCTTACTCTGGGGCCAACGTCCTGACTTTC. The J gene is TRBJ2-6, the V gene TRBV28, with D tentatively TRBD2 (5 bases). V lost 3 bases and J lost 0, with 21 bases in between. The CDR3 has 20 residues. In germline, CDR1 is MDHEN, CDR2 SYDVKM.

The V and J genes are TRBV5-6 and TRBJ2-7; the D gene is possibly TRBD2 (6 bases). CDR3 size: 13 residues. Germline assignment: CDR1 SGHDT and CDR2 YYEEEE. The V end lost 4 bases, the J end lost 6 bases, and 14 bases lay between the germline ends. The CDR3 reads CASSPPGGAEQYF. In DNA, the CDR3 is TGTGCCAGCAGCCCCCCAGGCGGGGCCGAGCAGTACTTC.

The chain joins TRBV5-1 to TRBJ2-7; D gene unclear. Germline V gene sequence: CDR1 SGHRS, CDR2 YFSETQ. The CDR3 loop spans 17 amino acids. V was clipped by 0 bases and J by 4 bases, with 20 bases between them. CDR3 residues: CASSLAVTSSSLYEQYF. The DNA for the CDR3 is TGCGCCAGCAGCTTGGCCGTAACGTCCTCGTCGCTTTACGAGCAGTACTTC.

The J gene is TRBJ1-5, the V gene TRBV27; TRBD1 might be the D (6 bases). V was trimmed by 5 bases and J by 0 bases, leaving 20 bases between them. The length of the CDR3 is 18 residues. Per germline, CDR1 MNHEY and CDR2 SMNVEV (reference sequence). CDR3 sequence: CASSPLGGGGYSNQPQHF. The CDR3 bases are TGTGCCAGCAGTCCTCTGGGGGGCGGGGGATATAGCAATCAGCCCCAGCATTTT.

The chain recombines TRBV15 with TRBJ2-1, with a tentative D call TRBD2 (5 bases). Germline V gives CDR1 LNHNV, CDR2 YYDKDF (reference sequence). This CDR3 contains 15 residues. Trimming removed 1 base at V and 6 bases at J, with 13 bases between. CDR3: CATSRGGSRSNEQFF. CDR3 DNA: TGTGCCACCAGCAGAGGTGGGAGCCGAAGCAATGAGCAGTTCTTC. The whole variable domain, remainder taken from reference TRBV15 and TRBJ2-1, is DAMVIQNPRYQVTQFGKPVTLSCSQTLNHNVMYWYQQKSSQAPKLLFHYYDKDFNNEADTPDNFQSRRPNTSFCFLDIRSPGLGDTAMYLCATSRGGSRSNEQFFGPGTRLTVL.

The genes are TRBV18 and TRBJ2-5, with unresolved D. CDR1 KGHSH and CDR2 LQKENI come from the germline V gene. V shed 0 bases and J shed 1 base, with 9 bases lying between them. The CDR3 sequence is 15 residues long. The CDR3 protein is CASSPPNRPQETQYF. CDR3 bases: TGTGCCAGCTCACCACCCAACAGACCCCAAGAGACCCAGTACTTC. Supplemented by reference TRBV18 and TRBJ2-5, the full variable domain reads NAGVMQNPRHLVRRRGQEARLRCSPMKGHSHVYWYRQLPEEGLKFMVYLQKENIIDESGMPKERFSAEFPKEGPSILRIQQVVRGDSAAYFCASSPPNRPQETQYFGPGTRLLVL.

The chain uses TRBV6-4 and TRBJ2-1; D might be TRBD1 (5 bases). This CDR3 contains 13 residues. Germline V gene lookup returns CDR1 MRHNA and CDR2 SNTAGT. Trimming removed 6 bases from V and 7 bases from J, with 13 bases in between. The CDR3 coding sequence is TGTGCCAGCAGAGCCCCAACAGGAAATGAGCAGTTCTTC. This codes for CASRAPTGNEQFF.

This clone was seen just once. The CDR3 DNA is TGTGCCAGCAGCTTAGCGCTGGCAGATACGCAGTATTTT. This encodes CASSLALADTQYF. This chain connects TRBV7-2 to TRBJ2-3; D is uncertain. The CDR3 totals 13 residues. In germline, CDR1 is SGHTA, CDR2 FQGNSA. Trimming pared 0 bases from V and 4 bases from J, leaving 5 bases between.

In the case of this clone: The same CDR3 also results from other DNA sequences found in this sample. The chain has TRBV18 and TRBJ2-5, with TRBD2 as a possible D gene (6 bases). The CDR3 sequence is 13 residues long. V was clipped by 1 base and J by 3 bases, with 6 bases between them. In germline, CDR1 is KGHSH, CDR2 LQKENI. The CDR3 DNA reads as TGTGCCAGCTCACCACGGGAGGAAGAGACCCAGTACTTC. Translation gives CASSPREEETQYF.

This chain connects TRBV11-2 to TRBJ1-1, with D possibly being TRBD1 (5 bases). The V end lost 1 base, the J end lost 5 bases, and 11 bases lay between the germline ends. The CDR3 has 14 residues. Germline V gives CDR1 SGHAT, CDR2 FQNNGV. CDR3 bases: TGTGCCAGCAGCTTAGGCCCTTGGGGGACTGAAGCTTTCTTT. The encoded protein is CASSLGPWGTEAFF.

The chain carries TRBV5-1 and TRBJ2-6; D may be TRBD2 (5 bases). The CDR3 has 15 amino acids. CDR1 SGHRS and CDR2 YFSETQ come from the germline V gene. V was shortened by 4 bases and J by 2 bases, with 10 bases between the two germline ends. The chain's CDR3 is CASSPRATGANVLTF. The CDR3 DNA reads TGCGCCAGCAGCCCGAGGGCTACTGGGGCCAACGTCCTGACTTTC.

The CDR3 loop is CASSLDTIDTGELFF. The CDR3 bases are TGCGCCAGCAGCTTGGACACCATTGACACCGGGGAGCTGTTTTTT. The chain is built from TRBV5-1 and TRBJ2-2, with D unclear. The germline V gene encodes CDR1 SGHRS and CDR2 YFSETQ. The CDR3 is made up of 15 amino acids. V was cut by 0 bases and J by 3 bases, with 9 bases left in between.

V and J are TRBV29-1 and TRBJ2-7, with TRBD1 matching 8 bases. The CDR3 is made up of 16 amino acids. V dropped 7 bases and J dropped 2; count of bases not matched to a gene: 16. Germline CDR1 SQVTM, CDR2 ANQGSEA. CDR3 bases: TGCAGCGCACAGGGGGAACTGGGACTCCCCACCTACGAGCAGTACTTC. Protein product: CSAQGELGLPTYEQYF.

V gene TRBV5-1 combines with J gene TRBJ1-1, with TRBD1 matching over 7 bases. CDR3 length: 15 amino acids. Germline V gene sequence: CDR1 SGHRS, CDR2 YFSETQ. Losses at the gene ends were 2 bases for V and 1 base for J; bases not matched to a gene: 5. CDR3 nucleotides: TGCGCCAGCAGCTTAGGGACAGTTGGGAACACTGAAGCTTTCTTT. Protein product: CASSLGTVGNTEAFF. The entire variable domain, with the rest obtained from reference TRBV5-1 and TRBJ1-1, is as follows: KAGVTQTPRYLIKTRGQQVTLSCSPISGHRSVSWYQQTPGQGLQFLFEYFSETQRNKGNFPGRFSGRQFSNSRSEMNVSTLELGDSALYLCASSLGTVGNTEAFFGQGTRLTVV.